This T cell receptor (beta chain) was identified in a study of T cells after yellow fever vaccination. TCRdb used MiXCR to reprocess the 5' RACE reads, holding one entry per CDR3 protein. This table holds over 35,000 distinct CDR3 sequences, more than 6% found once. Whole-study findings and limits: Within FACS-sorted repertoires, abundant clonotypes contaminating from the bulk population could be present. Re-detected after boosting: most primary clones, about 95% of CD4 and 80% to 90% of CD8.

This CDR3 is built from 15 residues. The V and J ends lost 1 base and 5 bases respectively, with 15 bases between them. Germline V lookup: CDR1 SGHNT, CDR2 YYREEE (reference sequence). This specimen was PBMCs, either bulk or a sorted T-cell subset (CD4+, CD8+, memory, or dextramer-sorted; not recorded which), taken 45 days after the yellow fever booster vaccination. The origin of this receptor is a man younger than 45 who received the YFV17D yellow fever vaccine. The chain combines TRBV5-4 with TRBJ2-5; either TRBD1 or TRBD2 may supply D (7 bases each). The CDR3 region has the DNA TGTGCCAGCAGCTTGAAGCAGGGGGGGAGGGAGACCCAGTACTTC. The encoded protein is CASSLKQGGRETQYF.